The rows below give T cell receptor beta chains drawn from one sample of a study of identical twins. TCRdb reprocessed the 5' RACE reads via MiXCR and lists one record per CDR3 protein. The table includes about 730,000 distinct CDR3 sequences, 21% detected once. These data are also associated with another study on T cells expressing NK-cell markers.

Sequenced sample: PBMCs. These receptors all come from a woman aged 18-29 years in good health. Both conserved end residues are part of each CDR3. Fields, in order: D gene, V gene, clone size, J gene, CDR3 protein, CDR3 DNA. The D gene is left open where the match is weak. Clone size is given for some rows only: seen once, a few or many times, or a class if the clone is expanded.

d_call: TRBD1
v_call: TRBV6-2/TRBV6-3
clone_size: NA
j_call: TRBJ1-1
cdr3_aa: CASTDRVNTEAFF
cdr3_nt: TGTGCCAGCACGGACAGGGTTAACACTGAAGCTTTCTTT

d_call: NA
v_call: TRBV6-2/TRBV6-3
clone_size: once
j_call: TRBJ2-4
cdr3_aa: CASSYLLNRGIQYF
cdr3_nt: TGTGCCAGCAGTTACTTGCTCAATAGGGGTATTCAGTACTTC

d_call: NA
v_call: TRBV6-1
clone_size: few
j_call: TRBJ2-1
cdr3_aa: CASSPTGVGYNEQFF
cdr3_nt: TGTGCCAGCAGCCCCACGGGAGTGGGCTACAATGAGCAGTTCTTC

d_call: NA
v_call: TRBV15
clone_size: many
j_call: TRBJ2-1
cdr3_aa: CATSRDGGSEQFF
cdr3_nt: TGTGCCACCAGCAGAGATGGAGGTAGTGAGCAGTTCTTC

d_call: TRBD1
v_call: TRBV5-1
clone_size: NA
j_call: TRBJ2-7
cdr3_aa: CASQDRVWDEQYF
cdr3_nt: TGCGCCAGTCAAGACAGGGTCTGGGACGAGCAGTACTTC

d_call: NA
v_call: TRBV7-9
clone_size: few
j_call: TRBJ1-3
cdr3_aa: CASSWASSGNTIYF
cdr3_nt: TGTGCCAGCAGCTGGGCCTCCTCTGGAAACACCATATATTTT

d_call: TRBD2
v_call: TRBV20-1
clone_size: many
j_call: TRBJ2-7
cdr3_aa: CSVTTSGYEQYF
cdr3_nt: TGCAGTGTGACGACTAGCGGCTACGAGCAGTACTTC

d_call: NA
v_call: TRBV9
clone_size: few
j_call: TRBJ2-1
cdr3_aa: CASSVRAPASEQFF
cdr3_nt: TGTGCCAGCAGCGTCCGGGCCCCAGCCTCCGAGCAGTTCTTC

d_call: NA
v_call: TRBV20-1
clone_size: NA
j_call: TRBJ1-2
cdr3_aa: CSARDGGSYGYTF
cdr3_nt: TGCAGTGCTAGAGACGGGGGATCCTATGGCTACACCTTC

d_call: NA
v_call: TRBV2
clone_size: NA
j_call: TRBJ1-5
cdr3_aa: CASSHGGNQPQHF
cdr3_nt: TGTGCCAGCAGTCACGGGGGAAATCAGCCCCAGCATTTT

d_call: NA
v_call: TRBV18
clone_size: NA
j_call: TRBJ1-5
cdr3_aa: CASSLQGGHQPQHF
cdr3_nt: TGTGCCAGCTCACTACAGGGTGGCCATCAGCCCCAGCATTTT

d_call: NA
v_call: TRBV11-2
clone_size: NA
j_call: TRBJ2-3
cdr3_aa: CASSFLRRGHTDTQYF
cdr3_nt: TGTGCCAGCAGCTTCCTCCGCAGGGGCCACACAGATACGCAGTATTTT

d_call: TRBD2
v_call: TRBV20-1
clone_size: NA
j_call: TRBJ2-1
cdr3_aa: CSAGHSSGLIREQFF
cdr3_nt: TGCAGTGCTGGCCATAGTAGCGGGTTAATCAGGGAGCAGTTCTTC

d_call: TRBD1
v_call: TRBV12-3/TRBV12-4
clone_size: few
j_call: TRBJ2-3
cdr3_aa: CASRQGTGTQYF
cdr3_nt: TGTGCCAGCAGACAGGGGACAGGCACGCAGTATTTT

d_call: TRBD2
v_call: TRBV4-1
clone_size: NA
j_call: TRBJ2-2
cdr3_aa: CASSQEERGGELFF
cdr3_nt: TGCGCCAGCAGCCAAGAGGAGCGGGGCGGGGAGCTGTTTTTT

d_call: NA
v_call: TRBV6-5
clone_size: few
j_call: TRBJ1-2
cdr3_aa: CASSYSPTMNYGYTF
cdr3_nt: TGTGCCAGCAGTTACTCCCCAACGATGAACTATGGCTACACCTTC

d_call: TRBD1
v_call: TRBV27
clone_size: NA
j_call: TRBJ2-7
cdr3_aa: CASSSKRGKGATVRAVQYF
cdr3_nt: TGTGCCAGCAGTTCCAAACGTGGGAAGGGGGCAACAGTACGAGCCGTCCAGTACTTC

d_call: NA
v_call: TRBV6-5
clone_size: NA
j_call: TRBJ2-1
cdr3_aa: CASSYSISPDNEQFF
cdr3_nt: TGTGCCAGCAGTTACTCGATCTCCCCTGACAATGAGCAGTTCTTC

d_call: TRBD1
v_call: TRBV27
clone_size: few
j_call: TRBJ2-1
cdr3_aa: CASSLRGRYNEQFF
cdr3_nt: TGTGCCAGCAGTTTAAGGGGGCGATACAATGAGCAGTTCTTC

d_call: NA
v_call: TRBV20-1
clone_size: many
j_call: TRBJ2-1
cdr3_aa: CSASAASPHNEQFF
cdr3_nt: TGCAGTGCTAGCGCGGCTAGCCCGCACAATGAGCAGTTCTTC

d_call: NA
v_call: TRBV27
clone_size: NA
j_call: TRBJ2-7
cdr3_aa: CASSYRLSPRGVQYF
cdr3_nt: TGTGCCAGCAGTTACCGGCTCTCCCCAAGGGGTGTGCAGTACTTC

d_call: NA
v_call: TRBV7-6
clone_size: few
j_call: TRBJ2-4
cdr3_aa: CAGYMALAKNIQYF
cdr3_nt: TGTGCCGGATACATGGCACTAGCCAAAAACATTCAGTACTTC

d_call: NA
v_call: TRBV29-1
clone_size: NA
j_call: TRBJ2-3
cdr3_aa: CSVEDGELDTQYF
cdr3_nt: TGCAGCGTTGAAGATGGGGAGTTGGATACGCAGTATTTT

d_call: TRBD2
v_call: TRBV12-3/TRBV12-4
clone_size: NA
j_call: TRBJ2-2
cdr3_aa: CASSPLAGASTGELFF
cdr3_nt: TGTGCCAGCAGTCCGTTAGCGGGGGCCTCCACCGGGGAGCTGTTTTTT

d_call: TRBD1
v_call: TRBV9
clone_size: NA
j_call: TRBJ2-1
cdr3_aa: CASSASGTDYNEQFF
cdr3_nt: TGTGCCAGCAGCGCCTCCGGGACAGATTACAATGAGCAGTTCTTC

d_call: NA
v_call: TRBV7-2
clone_size: many
j_call: TRBJ2-7
cdr3_aa: CASSFLGYEQYF
cdr3_nt: TGTGCCAGCAGCTTCCTGGGGTACGAGCAGTACTTC

d_call: NA
v_call: TRBV9
clone_size: few
j_call: TRBJ2-5
cdr3_aa: CASSVAGTSWTQYF
cdr3_nt: TGTGCCAGCAGCGTAGCCGGGACATCATGGACCCAGTACTTC

d_call: NA
v_call: TRBV7-9
clone_size: NA
j_call: TRBJ2-2
cdr3_aa: CASSLMVGELFF
cdr3_nt: TGTGCCAGCAGCCTAATGGTCGGGGAGCTGTTTTTT

d_call: NA
v_call: TRBV13
clone_size: many
j_call: TRBJ2-3
cdr3_aa: CASSFGRESITDTQYF
cdr3_nt: TGTGCCAGCAGTTTCGGTCGGGAATCGATCACAGATACGCAGTATTTT

d_call: NA
v_call: TRBV12-3/TRBV12-4
clone_size: few
j_call: TRBJ2-7
cdr3_aa: CASNSGESYEQYF
cdr3_nt: TGTGCCAGCAATTCGGGGGAGTCCTACGAGCAGTACTTC

d_call: NA
v_call: TRBV20-1
clone_size: many
j_call: TRBJ1-2
cdr3_aa: CNIKGANYGYTF
cdr3_nt: TGCAATATAAAGGGGGCTAACTATGGCTACACCTTC

d_call: NA
v_call: TRBV7-7
clone_size: NA
j_call: TRBJ2-1
cdr3_aa: CASSLRTGASYNEQFF
cdr3_nt: TGTGCTAGCAGCTTACGTACCGGGGCATCCTACAATGAGCAGTTCTTC

d_call: NA
v_call: TRBV13
clone_size: NA
j_call: TRBJ2-3
cdr3_aa: CASSQSRDTQYF
cdr3_nt: TGTGCCAGCAGCCAAAGTAGGGATACGCAGTATTTT

d_call: TRBD1
v_call: TRBV10-3
clone_size: NA
j_call: TRBJ2-1
cdr3_aa: CAISEGRQGAGEQFF
cdr3_nt: TGTGCCATCAGTGAGGGGAGACAGGGGGCGGGTGAGCAGTTCTTC

d_call: TRBD2
v_call: TRBV7-2
clone_size: NA
j_call: TRBJ2-5
cdr3_aa: CASSLGTSGSLKTQYF
cdr3_nt: TGTGCCAGCAGCCTAGGGACTAGCGGGAGTCTGAAGACCCAGTACTTC

d_call: NA
v_call: TRBV6-5
clone_size: NA
j_call: TRBJ1-5
cdr3_aa: CATQTEVGPQHF
cdr3_nt: TGTGCCACCCAGACGGAGGTGGGGCCCCAGCATTTT

d_call: NA
v_call: TRBV5-1
clone_size: NA
j_call: TRBJ2-5
cdr3_aa: CASSLYDRSLAQYF
cdr3_nt: TGCGCCAGCAGCTTGTACGACAGGAGTTTGGCCCAGTACTTC

d_call: NA
v_call: TRBV28
clone_size: few
j_call: TRBJ2-4
cdr3_aa: CASSLPDGAKNIQYF
cdr3_nt: TGTGCCAGCAGTTTACCGGACGGAGCCAAAAACATTCAGTACTTC

d_call: TRBD1
v_call: TRBV2
clone_size: many
j_call: TRBJ2-2
cdr3_aa: CASSVQGANTGELFF
cdr3_nt: TGTGCCAGCAGCGTACAGGGGGCGAACACCGGGGAGCTGTTTTTT

d_call: NA
v_call: TRBV29-1
clone_size: NA
j_call: TRBJ2-5
cdr3_aa: CSVDPTGPSGTQYF
cdr3_nt: TGCAGCGTTGACCCTACAGGTCCAAGCGGGACCCAGTACTTC

d_call: NA
v_call: TRBV14
clone_size: NA
j_call: TRBJ2-1
cdr3_aa: CASSQDLEGTFYNEQFF
cdr3_nt: TGTGCCAGCAGCCAAGACTTGGAGGGGACCTTCTACAATGAGCAGTTCTTC

d_call: TRBD1
v_call: TRBV29-1
clone_size: many
j_call: TRBJ2-3
cdr3_aa: CSVPAGGGTDTQYF
cdr3_nt: TGCAGCGTACCTGCAGGGGGCGGCACAGATACGCAGTATTTT

d_call: TRBD2
v_call: TRBV5-1
clone_size: NA
j_call: TRBJ2-5
cdr3_aa: CASSLTSGGNQETQYF
cdr3_nt: TGCGCCAGCAGTTTGACTAGCGGGGGAAACCAAGAGACCCAGTACTTC

d_call: NA
v_call: TRBV10-3
clone_size: NA
j_call: TRBJ1-1
cdr3_aa: CATKRWGTEAFF
cdr3_nt: TGTGCCACAAAGCGGTGGGGAACTGAAGCTTTCTTT

d_call: NA
v_call: TRBV20-1
clone_size: many
j_call: TRBJ1-1
cdr3_aa: CSAVGTEAFF
cdr3_nt: TGCAGTGCTGTGGGGACTGAAGCTTTCTTT

d_call: NA
v_call: TRBV3-1
clone_size: NA
j_call: TRBJ2-2
cdr3_aa: CASSQGWRAGELFF
cdr3_nt: TGTGCCAGCAGCCAAGGCTGGCGAGCCGGGGAGCTGTTTTTT